The clone carrying this TCR beta chain came up many times. What it binds is unknown. CDR3 size: 12 residues. CDR1 is SGHTA, CDR2 FQGTGA, per germline. V lost 5 bases and J 8 bases, leaving 11 bases between the germline ends. Every individual TCR cDNA molecule carried its own unique molecular identifier, which allowed correction of PCR and sequencing errors. TCRdb passed the 5' RACE reads through MiXCR, listing each CDR3 protein once. Among over 5,500 distinct CDR3 sequences, 3% to 3.5% were seen once, and the ten largest hold roughly 23%. Time point here: sample taken at primary tumor resection. The sample originates from a study of spatial heterogeneity in lung cancer. On the study more broadly: TCR transcript abundance in tumor regions was strongly correlated with the T cell module score obtained from matched bulk RNA-seq. Study-level results: The number of expanded tumor alpha and beta chains correlated with mutation number.

The material sequenced was lung tumor tissue, taken at surgery. The sequence came from a male donor with early-stage non-small cell lung cancer. V is TRBV7-3 and J is TRBJ2-3; no clear D gene. This chain's CDR3 is CASSPDRTTQYF. DNA of the CDR3: TGTGCCAGCAGCCCCGACCGAACTACGCAGTATTTT.